This T cell receptor (beta chain) was sequenced for a study of shared clonotypes between healthy human individuals. Running of the assay took place at deep level. Profiling relied on immunoSEQ multiplex PCR, and the TCRdb table lists in-frame clones only, not all of them. The data hold about 2 million clones, with approximately 94% observed a single time. Positively selected for CCR7, the CD45RO-negative cells used as naive CD8 cells excluded terminally differentiated effector memory CD45RA+ cells. There were only Caucasian adults among the donors, and all lived in Nashville, Tennessee. The clonotype comes from a man aged 18 to 30 in good health. The sample was naive CD8+ T cells sorted from blood.

CDR3 residues: CASRSLTDYGYTF. In nucleotides, the CDR3 is TGTGCCAGCAGATCGTTAACCGACTATGGCTACACCTTC. V usage is TRBV7-8 and J usage is TRBJ1-2, with D unresolved. The CDR3 contains 13 residues. Germline-derived CDR1 and CDR2 are SGHVS and FQNEAQ. V lost 6 bases to trimming and J lost 3 bases, with 11 bases between them.